This T cell receptor (beta chain) was captured by sequencing in a study of metastatic and nonmetastatic thyroid tumors. Study details: Repertoire comparison spanned blood and tumor or nodule tissue of malignant and benign thyroid patients. Study conclusions and caveats: In both blood and tumor samples, TCR beta diversity was reported significantly higher for malignant than benign nodules.

The CDR3 loop spans 11 amino acids. In germline, CDR1 is SQVTM, CDR2 ANQGSEA. As to this clone: Its target is unknown. This could be a read error, since a much larger clone is one nucleotide away.

TCRdb used MiXCR to call clones anew from the PCR reads. In the table there are 25,000 to 35,000 clones, roughly 19% of which are singletons. Nobody among the patients had been given any treatment before thyroid surgery. The rearrangement joins TRBV29-1 to TRBJ1-2; D is unclear. The source of this sequence is a female donor with papillary thyroid cancer or a benign thyroid nodule (not recorded which). Some clones in this sample may be carry-over from other donors' samples. Material: blood. The CDR3 region is CSVESVYVYTF. In DNA, the CDR3 is TGCAGCGTTGAATCCGTCTATGTCTACACCTTC.